This T cell receptor (beta chain) was captured by sequencing in a study of T cell changes during pregnancy in multiple sclerosis. The protocol was immunoSEQ multiplex PCR, while the TCRdb copy is restricted to in-frame clones and leaves out a portion. The profile shows about 32,000 clones, about 89% of them singletons. CDR1 SGHTA and CDR2 FQGNSA come from the germline V gene. The V gene end was trimmed by 5 bases and the J gene end by 5 bases; junction bases not matched to a gene: 16. This CDR3 contains 17 residues. The sample here was CD8+ T cells from peripheral blood mononuclear cells, taken in the third trimester of pregnancy. The sequence came from a female donor with multiple sclerosis, enrolled in a pregnancy study. The chain recombines TRBV7-2 with TRBJ2-5, with 8 nucleotides matching TRBD2. CDR3 DNA: TGTGCCAGCAGCCCAGAACTTAGCGGAGTAGCGGGGGAGACCCAGTACTTC. Protein: CASSPELSGVAGETQYF.